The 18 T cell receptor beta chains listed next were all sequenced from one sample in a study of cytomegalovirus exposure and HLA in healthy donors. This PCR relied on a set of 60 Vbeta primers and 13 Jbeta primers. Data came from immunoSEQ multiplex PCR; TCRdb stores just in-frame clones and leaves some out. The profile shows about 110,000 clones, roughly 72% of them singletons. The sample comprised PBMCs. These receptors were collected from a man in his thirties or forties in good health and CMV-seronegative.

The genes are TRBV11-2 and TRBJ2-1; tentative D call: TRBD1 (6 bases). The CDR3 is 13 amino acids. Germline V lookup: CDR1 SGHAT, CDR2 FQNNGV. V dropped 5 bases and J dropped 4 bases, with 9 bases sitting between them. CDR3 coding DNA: TGTGCCAGCAGCCAAACAGGGTACAATGAGCAGTTCTTC. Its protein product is CASSQTGYNEQFF.

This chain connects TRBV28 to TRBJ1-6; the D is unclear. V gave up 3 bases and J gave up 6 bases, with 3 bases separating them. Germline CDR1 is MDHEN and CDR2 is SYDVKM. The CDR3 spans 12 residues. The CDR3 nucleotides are TGTGCCAGCAGTTTGAGTAATTCACCCCTCCACTTT. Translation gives CASSLSNSPLHF. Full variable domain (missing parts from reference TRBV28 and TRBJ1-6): DVKVTQSSRYLVKRTGEKVFLECVQDMDHENMFWYRQDPGLGLRLIYFSYDVKMKEKGDIPEGYSVSREKKERFSLILESASTNQTSMYLCASSLSNSPLHFGNGTRLTVT.

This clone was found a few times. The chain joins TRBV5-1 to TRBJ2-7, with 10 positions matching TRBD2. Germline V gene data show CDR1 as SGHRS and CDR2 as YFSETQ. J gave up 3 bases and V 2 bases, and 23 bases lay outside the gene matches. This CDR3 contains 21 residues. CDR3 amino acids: CASSLQGPTGHIAGGLYEQYF. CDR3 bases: TGCGCCAGCAGCTTACAGGGGCCGACGGGACATATAGCGGGAGGCCTCTACGAGCAGTACTTC. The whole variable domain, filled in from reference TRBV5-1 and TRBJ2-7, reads KAGVTQTPRYLIKTRGQQVTLSCSPISGHRSVSWYQQTPGQGLQFLFEYFSETQRNKGNFPGRFSGRQFSNSRSEMNVSTLELGDSALYLCASSLQGPTGHIAGGLYEQYFGPGTRLTVT.

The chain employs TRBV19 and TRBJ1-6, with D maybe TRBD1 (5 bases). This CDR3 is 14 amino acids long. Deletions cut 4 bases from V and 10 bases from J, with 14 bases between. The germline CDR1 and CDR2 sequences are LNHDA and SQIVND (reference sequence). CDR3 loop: CASSTGPGGSPLHF. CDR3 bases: TGTGCCAGTAGTACCGGTCCTGGGGGGTCACCCCTCCACTTT.

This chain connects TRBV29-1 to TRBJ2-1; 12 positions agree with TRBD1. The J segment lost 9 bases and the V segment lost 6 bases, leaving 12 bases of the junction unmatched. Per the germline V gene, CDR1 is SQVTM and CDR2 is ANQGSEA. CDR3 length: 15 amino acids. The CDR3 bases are TGCAGCGTCCTCGTGAGGGACAGGGGGCTTTCTGAGCAGTTCTTC. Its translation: CSVLVRDRGLSEQFF.

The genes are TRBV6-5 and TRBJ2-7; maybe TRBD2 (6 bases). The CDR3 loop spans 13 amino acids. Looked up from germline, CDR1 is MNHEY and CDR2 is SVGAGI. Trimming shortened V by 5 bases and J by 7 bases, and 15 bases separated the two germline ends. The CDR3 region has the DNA TGTGCCAGCAGTAATCTAGCGACGGGAGAGCAGTACTTC. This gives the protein CASSNLATGEQYF.

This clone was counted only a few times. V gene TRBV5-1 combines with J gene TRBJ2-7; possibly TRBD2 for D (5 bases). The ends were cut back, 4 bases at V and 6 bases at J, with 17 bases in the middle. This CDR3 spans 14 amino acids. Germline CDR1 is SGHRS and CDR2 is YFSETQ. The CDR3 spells CASSRDSTGIEQYF. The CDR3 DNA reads TGCGCCAGCAGCCGAGACTCTACCGGGATCGAGCAGTACTTC.

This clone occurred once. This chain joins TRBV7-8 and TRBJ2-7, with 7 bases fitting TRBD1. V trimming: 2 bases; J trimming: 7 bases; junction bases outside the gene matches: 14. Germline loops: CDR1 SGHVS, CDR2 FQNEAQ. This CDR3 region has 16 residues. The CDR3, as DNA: TGTGCCAGCAGCTTAAAAGGCGTGACAGGGTCGATGGAGCAGTACTTC. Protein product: CASSLKGVTGSMEQYF.

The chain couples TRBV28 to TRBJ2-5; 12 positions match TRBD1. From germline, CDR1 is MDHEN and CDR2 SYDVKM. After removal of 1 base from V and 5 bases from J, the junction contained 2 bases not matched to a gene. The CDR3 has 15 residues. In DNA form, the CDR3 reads TGTGCCAGCAGTTTATCCGGGACAGGGGGCGAGACCCAGTACTTC. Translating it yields CASSLSGTGGETQYF.

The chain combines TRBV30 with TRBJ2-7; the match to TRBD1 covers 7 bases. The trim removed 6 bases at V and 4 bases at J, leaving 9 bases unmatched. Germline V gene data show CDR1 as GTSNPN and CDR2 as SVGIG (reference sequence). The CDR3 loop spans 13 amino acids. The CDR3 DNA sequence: TGTGCCTGCACCCGGGACAGCGTATACGAGCAGTACTTC. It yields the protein CACTRDSVYEQYF.

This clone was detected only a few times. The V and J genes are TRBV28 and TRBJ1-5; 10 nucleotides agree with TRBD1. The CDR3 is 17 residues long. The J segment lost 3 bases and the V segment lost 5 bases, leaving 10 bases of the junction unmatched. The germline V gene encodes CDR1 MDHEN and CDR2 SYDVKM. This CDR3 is CASSPPGTGVINQPQHF. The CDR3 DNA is TGTGCCAGCAGTCCTCCCGGGACAGGGGTCATCAATCAGCCCCAGCATTTT.

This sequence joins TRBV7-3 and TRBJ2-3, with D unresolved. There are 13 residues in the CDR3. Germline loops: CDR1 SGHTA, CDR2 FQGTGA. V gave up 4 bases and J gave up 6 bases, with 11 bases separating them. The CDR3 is CASSSQFSDTQYF. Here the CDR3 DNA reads TGTGCCAGCAGCTCCCAGTTCTCGGATACGCAGTATTTT.

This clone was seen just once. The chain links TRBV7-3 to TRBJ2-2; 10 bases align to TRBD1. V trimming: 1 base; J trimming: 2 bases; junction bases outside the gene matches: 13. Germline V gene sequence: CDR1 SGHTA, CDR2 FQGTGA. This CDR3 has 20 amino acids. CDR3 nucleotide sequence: TGTGCCAGCAGCTTAAATCGTGGGACAGGGGCAGTGTTAAACACCGGGGAGCTGTTTTTT. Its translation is CASSLNRGTGAVLNTGELFF.

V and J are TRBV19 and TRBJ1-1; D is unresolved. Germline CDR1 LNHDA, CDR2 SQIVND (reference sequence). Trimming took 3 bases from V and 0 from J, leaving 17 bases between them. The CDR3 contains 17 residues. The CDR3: CASSMAGQPLLNTEAFF. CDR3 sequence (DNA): TGTGCCAGTAGTATGGCAGGTCAACCCCTGTTGAACACTGAAGCTTTCTTT.

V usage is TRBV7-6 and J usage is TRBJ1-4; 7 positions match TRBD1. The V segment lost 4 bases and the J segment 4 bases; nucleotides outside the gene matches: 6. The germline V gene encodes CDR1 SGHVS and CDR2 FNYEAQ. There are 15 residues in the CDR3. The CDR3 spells CASSSPGTDNEKLFF. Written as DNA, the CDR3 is TGTGCCAGCAGCTCTCCCGGGACAGATAATGAAAAACTGTTTTTT.

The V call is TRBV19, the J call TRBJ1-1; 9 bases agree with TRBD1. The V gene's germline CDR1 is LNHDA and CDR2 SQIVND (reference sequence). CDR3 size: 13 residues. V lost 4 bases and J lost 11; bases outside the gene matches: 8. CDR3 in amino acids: CASSTGQGGFAFF. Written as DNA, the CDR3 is TGTGCCAGTAGTACGGGACAGGGCGGGTTTGCTTTCTTT.

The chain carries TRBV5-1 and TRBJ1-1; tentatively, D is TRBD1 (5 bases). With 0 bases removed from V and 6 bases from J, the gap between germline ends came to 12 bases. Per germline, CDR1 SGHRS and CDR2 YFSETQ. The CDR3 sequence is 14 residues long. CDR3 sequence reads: CASSLEEGRAEAFF. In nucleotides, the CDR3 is TGCGCCAGCAGCTTGGAGGAGGGACGCGCTGAAGCTTTCTTT.

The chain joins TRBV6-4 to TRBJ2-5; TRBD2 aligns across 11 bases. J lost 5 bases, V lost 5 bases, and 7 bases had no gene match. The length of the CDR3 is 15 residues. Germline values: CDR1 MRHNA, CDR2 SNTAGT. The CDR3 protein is CASSIAGGPLETQYF. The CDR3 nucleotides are TGTGCCAGCAGTATAGCGGGAGGGCCATTGGAGACCCAGTACTTC.